Each of the 18 T cell receptor beta chains below was sequenced from the same sample in a study of Graves' ophthalmopathy and Graves' hyperthyroidism. RNA transcripts served as template for amplifying TCR beta CDR3 sequences. HTBI primers were used in a first-round RT-PCR, which preceded a second-round multiplex PCR. TCRdb processed the multiplex PCR reads anew with MiXCR; each CDR3 protein has one entry. The data contain about 550,000 distinct CDR3 sequences, just under 40% of them singletons. Source material: peripheral blood or thyroid tissue (not recorded which). The source is an adult man with Graves' hyperthyroidism.

This clonotype was counted only a few times. The chain uses TRBV6-5 and TRBJ2-2, with 11 nucleotides matching TRBD1. V was pared by 2 bases and J by 5 bases, with 4 bases of the junction left unmatched. Germline V gene data show CDR1 as MNHEY and CDR2 as SVGAGI. The length of the CDR3 is 16 residues. The CDR3 DNA is TGTGCCAGCAGTTACCCAGGGACAGGGGGGACCGGGGAGCTGTTTTTT. It encodes CASSYPGTGGTGELFF.

This clonotype was found many times. The chain recombines TRBV9 with TRBJ2-7; D remains unclear. This CDR3 has 14 amino acids. Trimming took 3 bases from V and 0 from J, leaving 10 bases between them. Germline CDR1 SGDLS, CDR2 YYNGEE. The CDR3 loop is CASSGGLNSYEQYF. CDR3 DNA sequence: TGTGCCAGCAGCGGTGGCCTAAACTCCTACGAGCAGTACTTC.

The chain uses TRBV7-2 and TRBJ2-7, with 8 bases identical to TRBD2. CDR1 is SGHTA and CDR2 is FQGNSA in the germline V gene. This CDR3 is 18 amino acids long. Trimming at V came to 6 bases and at J to 2 bases, leaving 18 bases not matched to a gene. The CDR3 loop reads CASSYYRVSGREPYEQYF. CDR3 in DNA: TGTGCCAGCAGTTACTACAGGGTCAGCGGGAGAGAACCCTACGAGCAGTACTTC.

This clonotype came up many times. The chain couples TRBV7-9 to TRBJ1-4; D ambiguous. V lost 5 bases and J 6 bases, leaving 13 bases between the germline ends. The CDR3 consists of 14 residues. Germline values: CDR1 SEHNR, CDR2 FQNEAQ (reference sequence). CDR3 amino acids: CASSPAVLDEKLFF. The CDR3 region has the DNA TGTGCCAGCAGCCCCGCGGTCCTCGATGAAAAACTGTTTTTT.

This clonotype was detected only a few times. The gene calls are TRBV5-8 and TRBJ2-2; perhaps D is TRBD1 or TRBD2 (5 bases each). The CDR3 has 17 residues. Germline-derived CDR1 and CDR2 are SGHTS and YDEGEE. V was shortened by 4 bases and J by 6 bases, with 22 bases between the two germline ends. The CDR3 coding sequence is TGTGCCAGCAGCACCAGGGCGAGAGGGAGAAGTCCCGGGGAGCTGTTTTTT. Protein product: CASSTRARGRSPGELFF.

This clonotype was picked up one time. The junction shows a germline mismatch at one end, possibly a read error. This CDR3 is CTSSSAQGDGYTF. DNA of the CDR3: TGTACCAGCAGCTCAGCCCAGGGAGATGGCTACACCTTC. The rearrangement links TRBV7-3 to TRBJ1-2, with a weak D call TRBD1 (5 bases). The CDR3 consists of 13 residues. CDR1 is SGHTA and CDR2 is FQGTGA in the germline V gene.

This clonotype appeared a single time. The chain uses TRBV7-9 and TRBJ2-7; TRBD2 matches at 13 bases. The ends lost 4 bases at V and 5 bases at J; junction bases unmatched: 5. CDR3 length equals 15 residues. From germline, CDR1 is SEHNR and CDR2 FQNEAQ (reference sequence). This chain's CDR3 is CASSSPGTSGNEQYF. The CDR3 DNA sequence: TGTGCCAGCAGCTCCCCCGGGACTAGCGGGAACGAGCAGTACTTC.

Concerning this clonotype itself: The CDR3 end shows no conserved phenylalanine or tryptophan, and so a read error is likely. Because the CDR3's place on the DNA is in doubt, the DNA is left out and the CDR3 is given as listed by TCRdb. The chain employs TRBV7-9 and TRBJ2-5; the table's D call of TRBD1 was not tested on the DNA. The CDR3 comprises 9 residues, both ends counted. Germline CDR1 is SEHNR and CDR2 is FQNEAQ (reference sequence). CDR3 residues: CASSSGTHT.

The rearrangement uses TRBV6-6 and TRBJ1-6; D gene unclear. V was shortened by 3 bases and J by 4 bases, with 13 bases between the two germline ends. Germline V lookup: CDR1 MNHNY, CDR2 SVGAGI (reference sequence). There are 16 residues in the CDR3. The CDR3 DNA is TGTGCCAGCAGTTATTTTCCGGGAGGATATAATTCACCCCTCCACTTT. This encodes CASSYFPGGYNSPLHF.

This chain joins TRBV20-1 and TRBJ1-5, with D possibly being TRBD1 (6 bases). The CDR3 is 11 amino acids. The germline V gene has CDR1 DFQATT and CDR2 SNEGSKA (reference sequence). Trimming pared 7 bases from V and 7 bases from J, leaving 11 bases between. CDR3 bases: TGCAGTGAGGGGGGAGGCCAGCCCCAGCATTTT. Residues: CSEGGGQPQHF.

This chain joins TRBV29-1 and TRBJ1-1; 9 nucleotides match TRBD1. CDR1 is SQVTM, CDR2 ANQGSEA, per germline. The CDR3 consists of 15 residues. Trimming removed 6 bases from V and 1 base from J; junction bases left unmatched: 9. The CDR3 region is CSVGQGRIPNTEAFF. Here the CDR3 DNA reads TGCAGCGTAGGACAGGGGAGGATCCCGAACACTGAAGCTTTCTTT.

This clonotype appeared many times. The J gene is TRBJ1-1, the V gene TRBV7-9; 7 bases agree with TRBD1. The CDR3 contains 18 residues. V shed 2 bases, J shed 1 base, and the junction held 13 bases outside the gene matches. In germline, CDR1 is SEHNR, CDR2 FQNEAQ (reference sequence). This CDR3 reads CASSLFPQGGTQNTEAFF. As DNA, the CDR3 is TGTGCCAGCAGCTTATTCCCCCAGGGGGGCACACAGAACACTGAAGCTTTCTTT.

V gene TRBV7-2 combines with J gene TRBJ2-3; D possibly corresponds to TRBD2 (6 bases). The germline gives CDR1 SGHTA, CDR2 FQGNSA. Trimming stripped 4 bases from V and 0 bases from J, with 11 bases between. This CDR3 comprises 15 residues. The CDR3 is CASSSEGASTDTQYF. In nucleotides, the CDR3 is TGTGCCAGCAGCTCGGAGGGAGCTAGCACAGATACGCAGTATTTT.

The chain joins TRBV11-2 to TRBJ2-5, with 7 bases aligning to TRBD1. The CDR3 consists of 14 residues. V was clipped by 2 bases and J by 5 bases; unmatched bases: 5. From germline, CDR1 is SGHAT and CDR2 FQNNGV. CDR3 loop: CASSLMQGDETQYF. For the CDR3, the DNA is TGTGCCAGCAGCTTAATGCAGGGGGATGAGACCCAGTACTTC.

This clonotype was counted ten times or more. The V call is TRBV5-1, the J call TRBJ2-7, with 10 bases that match TRBD1. The CDR3 runs to 15 residues. After removal of 4 bases from V and 7 bases from J, the junction contained 11 bases not matched to a gene. Germline V gene lookup returns CDR1 SGHRS and CDR2 YFSETQ. The CDR3 is CASSEDRGASGEQYF. The CDR3 DNA sequence: TGCGCCAGCAGCGAGGACAGGGGGGCATCGGGGGAGCAGTACTTC.

This clonotype was observed many times. The chain is built from TRBV9 and TRBJ1-2; D is possibly TRBD1 (5 bases). Germline CDR1 reads SGDLS; CDR2 reads YYNGEE. The V and J ends lost 4 bases and 0 bases respectively, with 10 bases between them. The CDR3 runs to 14 residues. The CDR3 reads CASSKQATNYGYTF. In nucleotides, the CDR3 is TGTGCCAGCAGCAAACAGGCAACTAACTATGGCTACACCTTC.

This clonotype was recorded many times. The V and J genes are TRBV6-6 and TRBJ1-1; no clear D gene. Germline values: CDR1 MNHNY, CDR2 SVGAGI (reference sequence). This CDR3 has 11 amino acids. The ends were cut back, 6 bases at V and 5 bases at J, with 7 bases in the middle. The CDR3 region is CASRSTTEAFF. The DNA for the CDR3 is TGTGCCAGCAGATCAACTACTGAAGCTTTCTTT.

The chain joins TRBV29-1 to TRBJ1-1; D remains ambiguous. Germline CDR1 reads SQVTM; CDR2 reads ANQGSEA. The ends were cut back, 6 bases at V and 1 base at J, with 15 bases in the middle. The CDR3 runs to 14 residues. The CDR3 bases are TGCAGCGTAGACGTCGAGGGCAAGAACACTGAAGCTTTCTTT. Translation: CSVDVEGKNTEAFF.